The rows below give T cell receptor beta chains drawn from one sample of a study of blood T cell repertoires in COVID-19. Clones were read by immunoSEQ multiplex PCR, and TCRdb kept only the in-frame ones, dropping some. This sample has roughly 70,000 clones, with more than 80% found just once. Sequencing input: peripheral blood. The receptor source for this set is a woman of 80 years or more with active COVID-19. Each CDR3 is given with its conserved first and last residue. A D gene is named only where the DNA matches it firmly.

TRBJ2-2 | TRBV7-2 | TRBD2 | TGTGCCAGCAGCTTCCCTTGGCGGGGGACCGGGGAGCTGTTTTTT | CASSFPWRGTGELFF
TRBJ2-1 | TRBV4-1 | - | TGCGCCAGCAGCCAAGAACAGGGACCTTCCTACAATGAGCAGTTCTTC | CASSQEQGPSYNEQFF
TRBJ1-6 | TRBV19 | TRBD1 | TGTGCCAGTAGTATTCCGGGACAGGGGAATAATTCACCCCTCCACTTT | CASSIPGQGNNSPLHF
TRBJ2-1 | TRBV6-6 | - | TGTGCCAGCAGTTACAGGGAGGAATACAATGAGCAGTTCTTC | CASSYREEYNEQFF
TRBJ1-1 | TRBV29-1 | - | TGCAGCGTAGCGAAAGATGTAGAGAACACTGAAGCTTTCTTT | CSVAKDVENTEAFF
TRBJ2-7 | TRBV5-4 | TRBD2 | TGTGCCAGCAGCCCGAGTAGCGGGAGAATCTTTTACGAGCAGTACTTC | CASSPSSGRIFYEQYF
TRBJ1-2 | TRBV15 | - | TGTGCCACCAGCGGGCCCTTGGGGGGGCACTATGGCTACACCTTC | CATSGPLGGHYGYTF
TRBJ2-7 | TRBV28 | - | TGTGCCAGCAGTCCGGGACTCAAGAGCTCCGAGCAGTACTTC | CASSPGLKSSEQYF
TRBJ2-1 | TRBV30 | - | TGTGCCTGGAGCCACGGGAGTAATGAGCAGTTCTTC | CAWSHGSNEQFF
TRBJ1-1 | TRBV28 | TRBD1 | TGTGCCAGCGCCAGGGGGCGAGGCGAAGCTTTCTTT | CASARGRGEAFF